This T cell receptor beta chain was captured by sequencing in a study of response to subunit inactivated influenza vaccine (dated by TCRdb to between 2018 and 2020). About the full investigation: Deep quantitative profiling of the T cell receptor repertoire was used in the study to follow responses to a trivalent subunit inactivated influenza vaccine.

Overall study outcomes, separate from this receptor: It was suggested by the authors that each seasonal influenza vaccination may recruit only a limited number of new T cells.

Including the terminal cysteine and phenylalanine, the CDR3 comprises 14 residues. Here the CDR3 DNA is all that survives: 42 bases in frame from base 1. The germline V gene gives CDR1 as MDHEN and CDR2 as SYDVKM. V has 2 bases trimmed and J has 8 bases trimmed; junction bases matching no gene number 4. A few counts support this clonotype. Its antigen is unknown. No per-base quality is available; no much larger clone lies one base away. Preparation of the library involved RT-PCR. Sequencing relied on an Illumina HiSeq 2500. TCRdb redid the processing of the public reads, applying fastp at Q25 and MiXCR, and retained in-frame beta chains. Identical CDR3 proteins give one entry, which carries the most common genes and DNA. The sample table shows 400,000 to 650,000 distinct CDR3 sequences, and 6% to 9% are seen once. Of the sample, around 13% falls within the top ten clones.

This TCR came from a man aged 45-69 years who received an inactivated influenza vaccine. Donor details come from another sample of the same person, matched by shared clones. Here the chain combines TRBV28 and TRBJ1-3, with 9 bases in between that match TRBD1. The starting material was PBMCs from blood, obtained 23 to 25 months after vaccination. The CDR3 protein is CASSLDRGRDTIYF. The nucleotide sequence is TGTGCCAGCAGTTTAGACAGGGGGAGAGACACCATATATTTT. Reference TRBV28 and TRBJ1-3 genes cover what lies past the CDR3, so the full variable domain is DVKVTQSSRYLVKRTGEKVFLECVQDMDHENMFWYRQDPGLGLRLIYFSYDVKMKEKGDIPEGYSVSREKKERFSLILESASTNQTSMYLCASSLDRGRDTIYFGEGSWLTVV.